This TCR beta chain emerged from a study of T cell repertoires in cytomegalovirus infection. This clonotype came up many times. TCRdb re-called the reads through MiXCR, storing one row per CDR3 protein. Of 200,000 to 250,000 distinct CDR3 sequences in the sample, approximately 7% are singletons; the top ten hold around 6%. The sample taken for sequencing was PBMCs. The sequence was collected from a human donor in good health (CMV status not recorded). Some clones in this sample may be carry-over from other donors' samples.

CDR3 nucleotide sequence: TGTGCCAGTAGTGGCTGGACAAATAGCAATCAGCCCCAGCATTTT. This gives the protein CASSGWTNSNQPQHF. The V gene is TRBV19, the J gene TRBJ1-5; possible D gene TRBD1, 5 bases. The V gene's germline CDR1 is LNHDA and CDR2 SQIVND (reference sequence). Trimming took off 5 bases at V and 0 bases at J, with 11 bases between the two ends. This CDR3 comprises 15 residues.